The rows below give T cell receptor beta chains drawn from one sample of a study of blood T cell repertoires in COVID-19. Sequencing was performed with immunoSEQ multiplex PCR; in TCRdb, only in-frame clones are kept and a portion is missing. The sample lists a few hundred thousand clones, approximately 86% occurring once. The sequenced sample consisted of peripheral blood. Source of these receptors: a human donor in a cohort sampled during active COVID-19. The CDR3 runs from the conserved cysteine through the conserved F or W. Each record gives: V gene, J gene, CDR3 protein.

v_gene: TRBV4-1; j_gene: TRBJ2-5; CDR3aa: CASQGQGQETQYF
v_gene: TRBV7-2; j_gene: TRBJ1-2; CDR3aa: CASSLDPVGGGYTF
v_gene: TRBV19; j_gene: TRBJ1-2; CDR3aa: CASRGQERDGYTF
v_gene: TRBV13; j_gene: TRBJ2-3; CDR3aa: CASSSWSLLAAPGGPDTQYF
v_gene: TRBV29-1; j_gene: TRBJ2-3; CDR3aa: CSVVKYGTSGTDTQYF
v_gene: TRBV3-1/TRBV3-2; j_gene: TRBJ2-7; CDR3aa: CASTSRSGDEQYF
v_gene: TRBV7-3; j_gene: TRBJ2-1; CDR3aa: CASSLSGGSYNEQFF
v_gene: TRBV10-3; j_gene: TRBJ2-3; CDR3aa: CAIRDRVQDTQYF
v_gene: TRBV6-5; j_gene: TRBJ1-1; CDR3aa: CASSFNTGGTEAFF
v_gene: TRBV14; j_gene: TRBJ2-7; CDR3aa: CASSPLQGDYSYEQYF
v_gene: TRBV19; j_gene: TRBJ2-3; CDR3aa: CASRTGTVEPDTQYF
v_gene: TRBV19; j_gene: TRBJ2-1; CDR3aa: CASRKGGSSYNEQFF
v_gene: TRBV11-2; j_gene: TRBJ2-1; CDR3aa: CASSLGGLAGGYYDEQFF
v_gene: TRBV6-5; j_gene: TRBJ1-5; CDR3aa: CASSRDRNNQPQHF
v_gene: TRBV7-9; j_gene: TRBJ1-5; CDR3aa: CASSLEGGRGHQPQHF
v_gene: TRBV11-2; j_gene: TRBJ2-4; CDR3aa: CASSSNRGGNIQYF
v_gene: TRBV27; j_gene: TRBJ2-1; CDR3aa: CASSFNGDEQFF
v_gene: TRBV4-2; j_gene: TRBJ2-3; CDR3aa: CASSQTGTSTDTQYF
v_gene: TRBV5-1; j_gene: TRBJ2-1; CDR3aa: CASRPLAGGLDEQFF
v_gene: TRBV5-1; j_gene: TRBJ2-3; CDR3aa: CASTVAGPSTDTQYF
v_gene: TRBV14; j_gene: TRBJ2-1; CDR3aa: CASSQANSPWATGDEQFF
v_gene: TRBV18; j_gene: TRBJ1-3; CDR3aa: CASSPSSFSSSGNTIYF
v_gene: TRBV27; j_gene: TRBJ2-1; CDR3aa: CGAGRYNEQFF
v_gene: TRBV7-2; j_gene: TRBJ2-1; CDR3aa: CASSLFPSGGNNEQFF
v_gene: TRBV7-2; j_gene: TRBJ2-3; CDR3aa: CASSVTSKTDTQYF
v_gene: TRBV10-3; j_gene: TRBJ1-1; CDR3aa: CAISEPSFQGGMNTEAFF
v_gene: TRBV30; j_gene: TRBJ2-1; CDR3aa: CAWSAGGEQFF
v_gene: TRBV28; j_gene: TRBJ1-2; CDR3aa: CASSDGTEASHYGYTF
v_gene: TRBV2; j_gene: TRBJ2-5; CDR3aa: CASSSPGQGIFGTETQYF
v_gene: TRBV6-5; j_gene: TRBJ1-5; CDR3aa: CASRGDRGANQPQHF
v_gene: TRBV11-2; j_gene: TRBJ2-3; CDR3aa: CASSVGTRLFSTDTQYF
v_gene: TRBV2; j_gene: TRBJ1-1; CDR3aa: CASGAGTGNTEAFF
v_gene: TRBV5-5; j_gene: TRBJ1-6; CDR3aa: CASSFGNSPLHF
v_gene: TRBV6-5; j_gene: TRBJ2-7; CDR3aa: CATRQSGTYEQYF
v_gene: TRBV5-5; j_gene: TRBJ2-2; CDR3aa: CASSFSSGTGELFF
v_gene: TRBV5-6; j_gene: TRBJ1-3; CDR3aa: CASSLRQGNTIYF
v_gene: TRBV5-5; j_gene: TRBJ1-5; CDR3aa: CASSLLGGSDQPQHF
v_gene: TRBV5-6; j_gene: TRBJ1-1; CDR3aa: CASRLRQGTGTEAFF
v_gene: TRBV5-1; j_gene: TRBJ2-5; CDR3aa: CASSLAGLGGGETQYF
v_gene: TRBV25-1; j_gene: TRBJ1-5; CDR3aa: CASSVGVNQPQHF
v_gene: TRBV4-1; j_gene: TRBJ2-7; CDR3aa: CASSRGQFLRSYEQYF
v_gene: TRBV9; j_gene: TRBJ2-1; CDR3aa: CASRAGEVAYNEQFF
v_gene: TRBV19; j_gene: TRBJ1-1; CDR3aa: CASSITGNTEAFF
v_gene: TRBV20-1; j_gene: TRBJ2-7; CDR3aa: CSASTGYEQYF
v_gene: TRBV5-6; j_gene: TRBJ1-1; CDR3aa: CASSFIGGAAEAFF
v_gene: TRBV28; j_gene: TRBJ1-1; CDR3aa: CASSLTDRGLTEAFF
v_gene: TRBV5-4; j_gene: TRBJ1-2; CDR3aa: CASSLEAGRNYGYTF
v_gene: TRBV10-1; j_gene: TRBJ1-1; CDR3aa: CASSESKDQGTEAFF
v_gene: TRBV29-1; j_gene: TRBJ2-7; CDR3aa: CSVERSYEQYF
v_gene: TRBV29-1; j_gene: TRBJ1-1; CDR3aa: CSVEAGQRRGTEAFF
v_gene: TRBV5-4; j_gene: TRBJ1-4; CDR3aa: CASSNRQGGGEKLFF